The T cell receptor beta chain under discussion was sequenced for a study of somatic mutations in cytotoxic T cells in rheumatoid arthritis. Note on this clone: Antigen specificity is unknown.

Study-level results: With 65 patients examined, several had a largest CD8+ clone exceeding 20% of CD8+ cells. Healthy controls showed no age-related rise in CD8+ clonality, whereas rheumatoid arthritis patients did.

TCRdb's copy holds only in-frame clones and misses some; the assay was immunoSEQ multiplex PCR. The data contain some 15,000 clones, 82% of them seen just once; the ten biggest clones take up approximately 15%. Isolation of CD4+ and CD8+ cells used positive magnetic bead selection, with purity checked by flow cytometry. Germline CDR1 is SEHNR and CDR2 is FQNEAQ (reference sequence). V was pared by 5 bases and J by 6 bases, with 14 bases between. The CDR3 runs to 13 residues. V is TRBV7-9 and J is TRBJ2-7; no definite D call. The TCR was taken from a woman aged 45-65 years with rheumatoid arthritis. The sequenced sample was CD8+ T cells sorted from blood. CDR3 loop: CASSPRKGGEQYF. The CDR3 region has the DNA TGTGCCAGCAGCCCCAGAAAAGGCGGCGAGCAGTACTTC.